One and the same sample provided the 22 T cell receptor beta chains below, sequenced in a study of T cell responses to AZD1222 COVID-19 vaccine (dated by TCRdb to the early 2020s). The library relied on the immunoSEQ multiplex PCR assay. TCRdb stores this immuneACCESS table with in-frame sequences only. Part of the clones is absent; in the studies checked, under half of the shortfall reflects unresolved V genes, and no reason is known for the rest. The sample table holds 150,000 or so clones, of which 88% were seen once. Of the sample, about 3.4% falls within the top ten clones. The intended sense of this specimen's time point label: baseline before first vaccination. The treatment or condition label here, explained by the study, means: meningococcal conjugate vaccine given as trial control. Sequencing used peripheral blood, obtained on day 0 of MenACWY control vaccination. All receptors come from an adult in good health.

This chain uses TRBV18 with TRBJ1-6; weak D call: TRBD1 (6 bases). The CDR3 consists of 14 residues. CDR1 and CDR2 from the germline V gene are KGHSH and LQKENI. Trimming pared 2 bases from V and 9 bases from J, leaving 11 bases between. CDR3 residues: CASSPGQLTSPLHF. The CDR3 bases are TGTGCCAGCTCACCAGGACAGCTCACTTCACCCCTCCACTTT.

In this sample, this clone turned up once. V and J are TRBV11-3 and TRBJ1-3, with D possibly matching TRBD1 (6 bases). Germline V gene sequence: CDR1 SGHNT, CDR2 YENEEA. Deletions cut 5 bases from V and 0 bases from J, with 17 bases between. The CDR3 loop spans 17 amino acids. For the CDR3, the DNA is TGTGCCAGCAGCCGAAATGTGGGGGGCTACTCTGGAAACACCATATATTTT. Its protein product is CASSRNVGGYSGNTIYF.

J is TRBJ1-5 and V is TRBV5-1; D not certain. V lost 4 bases to trimming and J lost 4 bases, with 9 bases between them. Germline CDR1 and CDR2: SGHRS and YFSETQ. The CDR3 runs to 13 residues. Here the CDR3 DNA reads TGCGCCAGCAGCCCGACGGGAAATCAGCCCCAGCATTTT. The encoded protein is CASSPTGNQPQHF.

This chain connects TRBV19 to TRBJ2-1, with D maybe TRBD1 (6 bases). The CDR3 is made up of 13 amino acids. Trimming removed 8 bases from V and 12 bases from J, with 20 bases in between. Germline values: CDR1 LNHDA, CDR2 SQIVND (reference sequence). This CDR3 is CASGQQGFDGQFF. For the CDR3, the DNA is TGTGCCAGTGGCCAACAGGGTTTTGACGGGCAGTTCTTC.

V usage is TRBV6-2 or TRBV6-3 and J usage is TRBJ1-1, with unresolved D. Germline-derived CDR1 and CDR2 are MNHEY and SVGEGT. The CDR3 is 15 residues long. Deletions cut 2 bases from V and 0 bases from J, with 10 bases between. Written as DNA, the CDR3 is TGTGCCAGCAGTTACCGTCAGAAAATGAACACTGAAGCTTTCTTT. Translation gives CASSYRQKMNTEAFF.

This clone was found a few times. The V gene is TRBV11-2, the J gene TRBJ1-2; D gene unclear. Per germline, CDR1 SGHAT and CDR2 FQNNGV. The CDR3 has 14 residues. Trimming left V 2 bases short and J 2 bases short, with 9 bases between. The chain's CDR3 is CASSLMDFNYGYTF. Here the CDR3 DNA reads TGTGCCAGCAGCTTAATGGACTTCAACTATGGCTACACCTTC.

The chain is built from TRBV6-5 and TRBJ1-6; D is ambiguous. Germline V lookup: CDR1 MNHEY, CDR2 SVGAGI. This CDR3 is built from 15 residues. V was cut by 5 bases and J by 5 bases, with 13 bases left in between. The CDR3: CASSPYGRNNSPLHF. In DNA form, the CDR3 reads TGTGCCAGCAGTCCGTACGGGAGAAATAATTCACCCCTCCACTTT.

This chain joins TRBV10-3 and TRBJ2-2, with 7 bases aligning to TRBD2. Germline CDR1 reads ENHRY; CDR2 reads SYGVKD. With 3 bases clipped from V and 2 bases from J, the junction kept 6 bases outside the gene matches. CDR3 length: 16 residues. The CDR3 spells CAISDVGLGNTGELFF. The DNA of the CDR3 is TGTGCCATCAGTGACGTAGGACTAGGAAACACCGGGGAGCTGTTTTTT.

This sequence joins TRBV5-1 and TRBJ2-7; 11 bases are a match to TRBD2. The CDR3 has 19 amino acids. Germline V gene data show CDR1 as SGHRS and CDR2 as YFSETQ. J was trimmed by 1 base and V by 4 bases; bases with no gene match: 16. Here the CDR3 DNA reads TGCGCCAGCAGCGAGACCGGTAGCGGGGGGGCACGAAGGTCCTACGAGCAGTACTTC. This sequence encodes CASSETGSGGARRSYEQYF. Complete variable domain (other parts from reference TRBV5-1 and TRBJ2-7): KAGVTQTPRYLIKTRGQQVTLSCSPISGHRSVSWYQQTPGQGLQFLFEYFSETQRNKGNFPGRFSGRQFSNSRSEMNVSTLELGDSALYLCASSETGSGGARRSYEQYFGPGTRLTVT.

The CDR3 DNA reads TGTGCCACCAGAGGAGGGGGAAACACCATATATTTT. Its protein is CATRGGGNTIYF. V is TRBV15 and J is TRBJ1-3, with no clear D. Trimming took off 6 bases at V and 4 bases at J, with 7 bases between the two ends. The germline gives CDR1 LNHNV, CDR2 YYDKDF (reference sequence). The CDR3 is 12 residues long.

The J gene is TRBJ1-4, the V gene TRBV7-8; no definite D call. The CDR3 loop spans 12 amino acids. Germline CDR1 reads SGHVS; CDR2 reads FQNEAQ. Trimming pared 5 bases from V and 12 bases from J, leaving 13 bases between. The CDR3 reads CASSRRINELFF. The CDR3 DNA follows: TGTGCCAGCAGCCGTAGGATTAACGAACTGTTTTTT. Drawing the rest from reference TRBV7-8 and TRBJ1-4, the complete variable domain is GAGVSQSPRYKVAKRGQDVALRCDPISGHVSLFWYQQALGQGPEFLTYFQNEAQLDKSGLPSDRFFAERPEGSVSTLKIQRTQQEDSAVYLCASSRRINELFFGSGTQLSVL.

The CDR3 coding sequence is TGCGCCAGCAGCTTGATGACCGATCGGGATGGCTACACCTTC. Translating gives CASSLMTDRDGYTF. The J gene is TRBJ1-2, the V gene TRBV5-1, with D unclear. The V end lost 1 base, the J end lost 6 bases, and 13 bases lay between the germline ends. This CDR3 contains 14 residues. Germline V gene data show CDR1 as SGHRS and CDR2 as YFSETQ.

The chain is built from TRBV18 and TRBJ2-7, with TRBD2 matching over 8 bases. This CDR3 comprises 15 residues. With 2 bases clipped from V and 0 bases from J, the junction kept 3 bases outside the gene matches. Germline values: CDR1 KGHSH, CDR2 LQKENI. CDR3 region: CASSPSGGSSYEQYF. CDR3 DNA: TGTGCCAGCTCACCATCGGGGGGGAGCTCCTACGAGCAGTACTTC.

This clone was recorded only once. The J gene is TRBJ2-7, the V gene TRBV29-1, with a weak D call TRBD1 (5 bases). Deletions cut 6 bases from V and 2 bases from J, with 11 bases between. Germline CDR1 SQVTM, CDR2 ANQGSEA. This CDR3 has 12 amino acids. Written as DNA, the CDR3 is TGCAGCGTCTCGGACAATGCCTACGAGCAGTACTTC. Protein product: CSVSDNAYEQYF.

The rearrangement uses TRBV2 and TRBJ1-1; 9 nucleotides align to TRBD1. Germline CDR1 SNHLY, CDR2 FYNNEI. V lost 6 bases, J lost 4 bases, and 3 bases stayed unmatched. The CDR3 has 13 residues. The CDR3 spells CASSEQGATEAFF. The CDR3 coding sequence is TGTGCCAGCAGCGAACAGGGGGCCACTGAAGCTTTCTTT.

V gene TRBV5-1 combines with J gene TRBJ2-2; TRBD1 matches 9 bases. The CDR3 loop spans 17 amino acids. V lost 0 bases to trimming and J lost 4 bases; unmatched junction nucleotides: 7. The germline CDR1 and CDR2 sequences are SGHRS and YFSETQ. The CDR3 region is CASSLAMETGGTGELFF. The CDR3 DNA reads as TGCGCCAGCAGCTTGGCCATGGAGACAGGGGGCACCGGGGAGCTGTTTTTT.

The rearrangement uses TRBV28 and TRBJ1-1; TRBD1 matches at 8 bases. The J segment lost 2 bases and the V segment lost 5 bases, leaving 7 bases of the junction unmatched. The length of the CDR3 is 15 residues. From germline, CDR1 is MDHEN and CDR2 SYDVKM. In DNA form, the CDR3 reads TGTGCCAGCAGTGGGCCGGGACAGGTAAACACTGAAGCTTTCTTT. Encoded protein: CASSGPGQVNTEAFF.

The genes are TRBV6-6 and TRBJ2-7; D not certain. This CDR3 has 13 residues. Trimming removed 6 bases at V and 2 bases at J, with 11 bases between. Germline lookup yields CDR1 MNHNY and CDR2 SVGAGI (reference sequence). The CDR3 protein is CASSRHAAYEQYF. CDR3 DNA sequence: TGTGCCAGCAGCCGACACGCCGCCTACGAGCAGTACTTC.

This clone was detected only once. V usage is TRBV25-1 and J usage is TRBJ1-2; TRBD1 matches at 8 bases. There are 11 residues in the CDR3. With 8 bases clipped from V and 6 bases from J, the junction kept 2 bases outside the gene matches. Germline CDR1 reads MGHDK; CDR2 reads SYGVNS. CDR3 region: CASGQGHGYTF. The CDR3 DNA reads TGTGCCAGCGGACAGGGCCATGGCTACACCTTC.

The table lists this clone with a count of one. This chain connects TRBV3-1 (or the pseudogene TRBV3-2) to TRBJ1-2, with TRBD1 as a possible D gene (5 bases). In germline, CDR1 is LGHDT, CDR2 YNNKEL (reference sequence). CDR3 length: 13 residues. V lost 4 bases and J lost 6, with 12 bases in between. In DNA, the CDR3 is TGTGCCAGCAGCCGACGGGGGACGGATGGCTACACCTTC. This sequence encodes CASSRRGTDGYTF.

A few counts support this clone. The chain recombines TRBV5-1 with TRBJ2-5, with TRBD2 identical over 12 bases. Germline values: CDR1 SGHRS, CDR2 YFSETQ. V was pared by 4 bases and J by 4 bases, with 5 bases of the junction left unmatched. This CDR3 has 15 amino acids. The CDR3 region has the DNA TGCGCCAGCAGCCCCCAGGGACTAGCGGGAGAGACCCAGTACTTC. Translation gives CASSPQGLAGETQYF.

The chain couples TRBV20-1 to TRBJ2-5; no clear D. V was clipped by 3 bases and J by 5 bases, with 16 bases between them. The CDR3 spans 14 residues. The V gene's germline CDR1 is DFQATT and CDR2 SNEGSKA (reference sequence). The CDR3 DNA is TGCAGTGCTAGTGTACGTCTTCCAAGCGAGACCCAGTACTTC. It encodes CSASVRLPSETQYF.